The present T cell receptor beta chain was sequenced within a study of cytomegalovirus exposure and HLA in healthy donors listed by TCRdb under 2017. For context, the study as a whole: An earlier analysis of some 620 of the donors reported 250 to 350 Gb of sequence data and 117 million unique TCR beta sequences obtained from about 200 million T cells. Approximately 300 gigabases of sequencing data and 75 million to 85 million unique TCR sequences made up an early release that covered around 640 HLA-typed donors. The genetic ancestry cluster associated with self-reported Caucasian donors included 70% to 85% of the roughly 390 genotyped donors. The study aimed to test whether signatures of past pathogen exposure could be identified by cataloging public T cell receptors. The T cell repertoires of 550 to 850 subjects were profiled by immunosequencing and related to cytomegalovirus serostatus. Besides the first cohort of under 700 subjects, a separate validation cohort made up of 120 different subjects was used. To predict cytomegalovirus infection status, the study brought together high-throughput TCR immunosequencing, statistical association of individual TCRs with disease status, and machine learning. To study patterns of TCR occurrence, a later analysis re-analyzed previously published TCR beta repertoires from around 670 donors and added high-resolution HLA genotyping. Rather than using new phenotypic data, the later analysis identified candidate immune exposures from TCR beta sequences and from how often those sequences occurred across donors. An earlier analysis of a few hundred of the donors applied high-throughput TCR beta sequencing to assess whether each TCR beta V gene segment acted as functional or pseudogenic. Donor age, sex, ethnicity and CMV serostatus were compiled together with the repertoire data. Genome-wide SNP genotypes for about 65% of the 666 donors were used in a later genetic analysis, which treated that subset as a discovery cohort. Every repertoire in the discovery cohort had been generated on one and the same sequencing platform. Both class I and class II loci were covered by HLA typing, at four-digit resolution. The number of typed donors differed by locus: roughly 629-640 for A, B, C, DRB1 and DQB1; approximately 530 for DQA1; about 600 for DPA1; and roughly 470 for DPB1. Because of strong linkage in the cohort, roughly five DR-DQ haplotypes were treated as single units for association and clustering. Among some 400 genotyped donors of the cohort, an average of roughly 230,000 unique TCR beta nucleotide sequences was sequenced per donor, of which about 18% were non-productive.

Study-wide conclusions, independent of this receptor: A total of roughly 160 TCR beta chains were listed by the study as associated with cytomegalovirus. A later analysis found that most CMV-associated TCR beta chains appeared HLA-restricted, with HLA associations seemingly driven largely by CMV exposure. A group of highly shared sequence variants was considered likely to be a technical artifact of the sequencing pipeline. Compared with the roughly 700-donor mean, donors in an Asian-associated ancestry cluster had fewer N-insertions in productive TCRs, according to a later genetic analysis. Most TCR sequences were seen in very few donors, while some public TCRs were found in many individuals. Because counts were too low, roughly 16 rarely observed V segments, including chromosome 9 orphons, were excluded from the earlier analysis of 587 of the donors. In a later analysis, several top co-occurrence clusters were reported to appear linked to parvovirus B19, influenza, CMV and Epstein-Barr virus. In an earlier analysis of several hundred of the donors, most TCR beta V segments were observed in productive rearrangements about 90% or about 30% of the time, broadly matching IMGT annotations. The authors suggested that the approach could potentially be extended to other disease states and immunological phenotypes. Specific HLA alleles were associated with 15,000 to 20,000 TCR beta sequences at a false discovery rate of 0.05 in a later analysis. Roughly uniform sequencing depth across donors was assumed in presence/absence analyses, although this assumption may not hold. According to a later analysis, TCR association rates differed among HLA loci, with DRB1 alleles showing the most associated TCRs and HLA-C alleles showing the fewest. Linkage disequilibrium might explain the correlated functional status among segregating V segments, but an unknown experimental factor could not be excluded. Because some donors lacked HLA typing at each locus, the association tests relied only on the typed subset. A later genetic analysis associated a missense DCLRE1C variant with V-gene and J-gene trimming of TCR beta chains, and an independent cohort replicated the association. A later analysis found that HLA-associated TCR beta chains were more clonally expanded and had lower generation probabilities than equally common non-associated chains. A further reported finding was that TCR beta sequences accurately predicted the HLA-A and HLA-B alleles for most subjects in the first cohort. For the cohort, immune exposure information was limited to CMV serostatus. Some IMGT-functional V segments, including TRBV6-2 and TRBV6-3, could not be told apart with the 87-base-pair reads, so those segments were excluded. When HLA alleles, especially DR and DQ, strongly co-occurred, TCR associations were difficult to assign to individual alleles. The cohort was sequenced for TCR beta chains only, and without alpha or paired-chain data the features that could be detected were limited. In vitro tests confirmed that a few of the cytomegalovirus-associated TCR beta chains recognize cytomegalovirus antigens. The classifier was reported to diagnose cytomegalovirus status with high specificity and sensitivity in both the original and validation cohorts.

Library preparation used the immunoSEQ multiplex PCR assay. A mixture of 60 forward primers for TCR Vbeta segments and 13 reverse primers for TCR Jbeta segments was used in the multiplex PCR. The CDR3 region of rearranged TCR beta genes was amplified from genomic DNA with a multiplex PCR assay. The Illumina HiSeq System was used to sequence the amplified TCR beta libraries as 87-base-pair reads. In the paper's pipeline: A later analysis counted tens of millions of unique TCR beta chains across the 666 repertoires, and approximately 11 million of these chains were shared by at least two donors. Raw reads were error-corrected and collapsed into unique sequences by a nearest-neighbor algorithm in which closely related sequences were merged to remove PCR and sequencing errors. V, D and J gene segments were assigned by aligning CDR3 sequences to IMGT reference sequences. For a sequence to be retained, at least a six-nucleotide match to both a V gene segment and a J gene segment was required. A rearrangement was called productive if the CDR3 had no stop codons and remained in frame with V and J, and every other rearrangement was called non-productive. CDR3 was defined according to IMGT convention as the region running from the second conserved V-encoded cysteine to the conserved J-encoded phenylalanine. Sequences without an unambiguous match to a single V gene segment were excluded from the earlier analysis of 450 to 650 of the donors. An earlier analysis of 587 of the donors called V segments functional above 56.7% productive rearrangements and segregating when the between-donor standard deviation exceeded 5%. To diagnose cytomegalovirus status from the catalog of TCR beta chain sequences, a statistical classification framework was built. A later analysis assigned V and J genes by comparing TCR nucleotide sequences with IMGT/GENE-DB human TR gene sequences. A later analysis assigned CDR3 sequences and most-parsimonious VDJ recombination scenarios with the TCRdist pipeline. In a later analysis, each TCR beta chain was defined by its CDR3 amino acid sequence together with its V-gene family, and reads lacking a unique V-gene family were excluded. As a way to deal with suspected cross-contamination and a sequencing artifact, a later analysis dropped 640 or so nucleotide sequences that were highly shared and had low generation probability. For each public chain, a later analysis derived a clonal expansion index from normalized ranks of inferred template counts within each repertoire. A later analysis computed generation probabilities with a VDJ recombination model fitted to out-of-frame rearrangements, and checked the results against IGoR. A later analysis scored TCR-TCR, TCR-HLA and TCR-CMV co-occurrence with hypergeometric tests, applying a repertoire-size bias correction to TCR pairs. In a later analysis, false discovery rates were estimated by permuting HLA or CMV assignments 20 times. A later analysis grouped co-occurring TCRs with DBSCAN, adding TCRdist sequence similarity when clustering within HLA-allele-positive subsets. Repertoires with fewer than 30,000 or more than 120,000 public chains were left out of co-occurrence clustering, as were four to six repertoires with anomalous nucleotide sharing. Entries here come from immuneACCESS through TCRdb and include only in-frame sequences with V and J called. Some clones fail to appear in such tables; in the studies checked, an unresolved V gene covers under half of the shortfall, and the cause of the remainder is unknown. V and J calls and clone size follow that table, whereas D and trimming were derived from the DNA. The sample table shows some 150,000 clones, and over 75% are seen once. 2% to 2.5% of the sample belongs to the ten largest clones.

The cohort comprised some 730 healthy bone marrow donors. Cohort members were all nominally healthy when sampled, although unrecorded immune exposures were likely present. The donor tested CMV seronegative, placing the donor among the 300 to 450 seronegative members of the cohort. Every donor gave a peripheral blood sample, and the peripheral blood mononuclear cells from that sample were used for TCR beta sequencing. The Qiagen DNeasy Blood Extraction Kit was used to extract genomic DNA from the blood cell samples. The table lists this clone with a few counts. Its specific antigen is unknown. No much larger clone is present one base from it, and per-base qualities are unavailable. The V and J ends are trimmed by 2 bases and 5 bases, leaving 11 bases between them. CDR1 and CDR2 were assigned from the germline V gene as SGHDT and YYEEEE. The CDR3, from cysteine to phenylalanine, totals 15 residues. Only the CDR3 part of the read is kept: 45 bases, read in frame from the first base.

Sequenced: PBMCs. This sequence originates from a man aged 30-40 years in good health and CMV-seronegative. The sequence joins TRBV5-6 to TRBJ1-6, with no reliable assignment of the D segment. The DNA is as follows: TGTGCCAGCAGCTTTCTCACGAGAGATAATTCACCCCTCCACTTT. Its translation reads: CASSFLTRDNSPLHF.